Shown below are 13 T cell receptor beta chains from a single sample sequenced in a study of shared clonotypes between healthy human individuals. TCRdb keeps only in-frame clones here, not all; method: immunoSEQ multiplex PCR. This sample has 500,000 to 650,000 clones, with about 80% found just once. Sequencing was done on a sample of PBMCs. All receptors come from a woman aged 40 to 50 in good health. Some clones in this sample may be carry-over from other donors' samples.

The CDR3 sequence is CASTLVPGANYGYTF. For the CDR3, the DNA is TGCGCCAGCACTCTAGTCCCGGGGGCCAACTATGGCTACACCTTC. V is TRBV5-1 and J is TRBJ1-2; D possibly corresponds to TRBD1 (6 bases). Trimming took 6 bases from V and 2 from J, leaving 17 bases between them. Germline values: CDR1 SGHRS, CDR2 YFSETQ. This CDR3 contains 15 residues. The full variable domain, in which reference TRBV5-1 and TRBJ1-2 provide the parts outside the CDR3, is KAGVTQTPRYLIKTRGQQVTLSCSPISGHRSVSWYQQTPGQGLQFLFEYFSETQRNKGNFPGRFSGRQFSNSRSEMNVSTLELGDSALYLCASTLVPGANYGYTFGSGTRLTVV.

The rearrangement links TRBV28 to TRBJ2-3; possibly TRBD1 for D (5 bases). Trimming shortened V by 5 bases and J by 0 bases, and 12 bases separated the two germline ends. The CDR3 is made up of 15 amino acids. Germline CDR1 MDHEN, CDR2 SYDVKM. CDR3 sequence reads: CASSNGQGSTDTQYF. CDR3 bases: TGTGCCAGCAGTAACGGTCAGGGAAGCACAGATACGCAGTATTTT. Full variable domain (remainder filled in from reference TRBV28 and TRBJ2-3): DVKVTQSSRYLVKRTGEKVFLECVQDMDHENMFWYRQDPGLGLRLIYFSYDVKMKEKGDIPEGYSVSREKKERFSLILESASTNQTSMYLCASSNGQGSTDTQYFGPGTRLTVL.

This clone has just a few counts. The V and J genes are TRBV30 and TRBJ2-6; D could derive from TRBD1 or TRBD2 (5 bases each). This CDR3 is 14 amino acids long. Per the germline V gene, CDR1 is GTSNPN and CDR2 is SVGIG (reference sequence). Trimming removed 1 base from V and 2 bases from J, with 6 bases in between. CDR3 sequence (DNA): TGTGCCTGGAGTGGGGGGACTGGGGCCAACGTCCTGACTTTC. Encoded protein: CAWSGGTGANVLTF.

The V call is TRBV7-9, the J call TRBJ2-1, with D unresolved. Germline lookup yields CDR1 SEHNR and CDR2 FQNEAQ (reference sequence). Trimming removed 4 bases at V and 9 bases at J, with 22 bases between. The CDR3 spans 16 residues. The DNA of the CDR3 is TGTGCCAGCAGCTCCTGGATGACGCCGGCCAATGGTGAGCAGTTCTTC. This codes for CASSSWMTPANGEQFF.

The V gene is TRBV6-1, the J gene TRBJ1-1; no firm D call. V lost 1 base and J lost 11, with 20 bases in between. The CDR3 totals 15 residues. Germline values: CDR1 MNHNS, CDR2 SASEGT. CDR3 loop: CASSEEGRPWFSAFF. As DNA, the CDR3 is TGTGCCAGCAGTGAAGAAGGCAGACCGTGGTTTTCGGCTTTCTTT.

This clone was counted only a few times. The rearrangement links TRBV20-1 to TRBJ2-7; tentative D call: TRBD2 (5 bases). Per the germline V gene, CDR1 is DFQATT and CDR2 is SNEGSKA (reference sequence). This CDR3 contains 11 residues. V lost 5 bases to trimming and J lost 2 bases, with 7 bases between them. The CDR3 loop is CSAGLPYEQYF. CDR3 coding DNA: TGCAGTGCTGGACTCCCCTACGAGCAGTACTTC.

The chain joins TRBV25-1 to TRBJ1-5; 9 bases line up with TRBD1. V gave up 6 bases and J gave up 5 bases; unmatched junction bases: 8. The CDR3 spans 15 residues. CDR1 is MGHDK, CDR2 SYGVNS, per germline. The CDR3 loop is CASSLGGQGYQPQHF. The DNA for the CDR3 is TGTGCCAGCAGCCTCGGAGGACAGGGGTATCAGCCCCAGCATTTT. Full variable domain (missing parts from reference TRBV25-1 and TRBJ1-5): EADIYQTPRYLVIGTGKKITLECSQTMGHDKMYWYQQDPGMELHLIHYSYGVNSTEKGDLSSESTVSRIRTEHFPLTLESARPSHTSQYLCASSLGGQGYQPQHFGDGTRLSIL.

This clone was counted a single time. J is TRBJ2-5 and V is TRBV30; 9 bases are shared with TRBD2. The germline gives CDR1 GTSNPN, CDR2 SVGIG (reference sequence). There are 13 residues in the CDR3. J was trimmed by 7 bases and V by 3 bases; bases with no gene match: 6. As DNA, the CDR3 is TGTGCCTGGAGGAGGACTAGCGTGGGGACCCAGTACTTC. Translation gives CAWRRTSVGTQYF.

The V call is TRBV6-6, the J call TRBJ2-3; 7 bases agree with TRBD2. This CDR3 spans 16 amino acids. Germline V CDR1 and CDR2: MNHNY, SVGAGI (reference sequence). The V and J ends lost 5 bases and 6 bases, in that order; junction bases with no gene match: 14. This CDR3 reads CASSPRLAEGIDTQYF. CDR3 nucleotide sequence: TGTGCCAGCAGTCCCCGGCTAGCGGAGGGGATCGATACGCAGTATTTT.

The rearrangement uses TRBV11-1 and TRBJ2-7; D gene ambiguous. The CDR3 covers 15 residues. CDR1 is SGHAT and CDR2 is FQDESV in the germline V gene (reference sequence). Trimming took 5 bases from V and 3 from J, leaving 17 bases between them. CDR3 amino acids: CASSLDPYSIYEQYF. The CDR3 DNA reads TGTGCCAGCAGCCTTGATCCCTACTCGATCTACGAGCAGTACTTC.

As concerns this clone: Because it lacks the conserved phenylalanine or tryptophan at the end, this CDR3 is likely a read error. V and J are TRBV6-1 and TRBJ2-7; 7 nucleotides agree with TRBD1. V was pared by 10 bases and J by 2 bases, with 5 bases of the junction left unmatched. The CDR3 runs 12 residues. Looked up from germline, CDR1 is MNHNS and CDR2 is SASEGT. CDR3 coding DNA: TGTGCCACGACGGGACAGACCTACGAGCAGTACCTC. Amino acids: CATTGQTYEQYL.

This clone was picked up a small number of times. DNA of the CDR3: TGTGCCTGGAGGGGAGTATGGAACACTGAAGCTTTCTTT. This translates into CAWRGVWNTEAFF. The chain joins TRBV30 to TRBJ1-1; D is ambiguous. The CDR3 totals 13 residues. The V gene lost 3 bases and the J gene lost 1 base, with 9 bases spanning the gap. Per germline, CDR1 GTSNPN and CDR2 SVGIG (reference sequence).

The rearrangement links TRBV6-1 to TRBJ2-1; a possible D gene is TRBD1 (6 bases). In germline, CDR1 is MNHNS, CDR2 SASEGT. The V gene lost 6 bases and the J gene lost 2 bases, with 14 bases spanning the gap. This CDR3 has 15 residues. In DNA, the CDR3 is TGTGCCAGCAGCCTCGGGACATCGGCCTACAATGAGCAGTTCTTC. Translating it yields CASSLGTSAYNEQFF.